Here is one T cell receptor (beta chain) with its context. The antigen it recognizes is unknown. There are no base qualities to consult, and no much larger clone falls within one base. In the paper's terms, the time point label means: baseline before first vaccination. Vaccinee samples came from UK trials COV001 and COV002, including a single-blind randomized controlled phase 2/3 trial of AZD1222 (ChAdOx1 nCoV-19) in healthy adults. Trial participant PBMC samples were collected at day 0 and day 28 after the second dose for TCRbeta chain sequencing. The CDR3 covers 11 residues, taking in both the cysteine and the phenylalanine. Only the CDR3 part of the read is kept: 33 bases, read in frame from the first base. The junction shows trimming of 8 bases on V and 2 bases on J, plus 6 bases between the germline ends. The germline V gene sets CDR1 to MNHEY and CDR2 to SVGAGI. This sample was included in a study of T cell responses to AZD1222 COVID-19 vaccine (dated by TCRdb to the early 2020s). About the study as a whole: AZD1222 recipients given second doses at about 4 weeks or at about 12 weeks were pooled, since spike-specific TCR depth and breadth were not found to differ between the two schedules. TCR sequencing was performed for 230 to 250 trial participants, of whom roughly 200 were given two doses of AZD1222 and 26 were given two doses of MenACWY control vaccine. Trial participants were enrolled by age into subgroups of 18-55, 56-69 and 70-plus years, and around 140, 26 and 57 TCR-sequenced participants, respectively, were included in these subgroups. What the authors observed across the whole study: The 56-69-year group was small, and its depth increase did not reach significance, likely because of low power. Because no samples from the day 14 peak response were available, repertoires could be characterized only after the peak T cell response. Participants were mostly white British and included more females than males, and it was suggested by the authors that clonal diversity may have been underestimated. Conclusions about previously exposed vaccinees were limited because only 6 or 7 AZD1222 recipients were SARS-CoV-2 seropositive at baseline. CD4 TCRs associated with the vaccine covered the entire spike protein, and the dominant responses were in regions 160-218 and 743-854. Spike-specific TCR breadth and depth rose significantly after two AZD1222 doses compared with day 0 and with MenACWY recipients. Epitopes outside the regions mutated in the B.1.351 and B.1.1.7 variants were reportedly recognized by nearly half of the unique spike-specific TCRs.

The CDR3 regions of human TCRbeta chains were analyzed by immunosequencing. The authors processed their data as follows. TCRs in the repertoires were matched against a reference library of SARS-CoV-2-specific TCRs that had been generated with the MIRA antigen-specificity platform. Breadth meant the fraction of unique TCRs that were SARS-CoV-2-associated, whereas depth meant the fraction of total T cells that were SARS-CoV-2-associated. Each spike-specific TCR was assigned to its reactive spike region and to a CD4 or CD8 class using the MIRA data. Log10-transformed breadth and depth values were compared by one-way ANOVA with Sidak's multiple comparisons tests. Here the immuneACCESS table is served through TCRdb, limited to in-frame sequences with V and J called. Missing clones are a known gap in these copies; in checked studies unresolved V genes cover under half, and the rest lacks a known reason. The V and J calls and clone size are taken from that table; D and trimming were inferred from the DNA. The sample table records about 56,000 clones; around 88% of these occur just once. In total, the top ten clones hold about a sixth of the sample.

Specimen: peripheral blood, collected on day 0 of AZD1222 vaccination. The sequence joins TRBV6-5 to TRBJ1-1, with TRBD1 perhaps the D gene, on 5 matching bases. This TCR derives from an adult in good health. CDR3 sequence: CASQGNTEAFF. The DNA sequence is TGTGCCAGCCAGGGAAACACTGAAGCTTTCTTT.